The entry below gives a single T cell receptor (beta chain) sequence along with its context. Its specificity is not known. Described treatment: oral pan-JAK inhibitor, 5-10 mg twice daily. This sample is drawn from a study of CD8+ T cells in alopecia areata. Findings and limits, study-wide: Possibly because of HLA-related factors, TCR sharing was less clear across patients than in mice.

Reverse transcribed after extraction, RNA yielded cDNA as the sequencing template. Repertoires were generated with immunoSEQ multiplex PCR, while TCRdb's copy carries only in-frame clones and drops some. The profile shows fewer than 250,000 clones, roughly three fifths of them singletons. The CDR3 spans 12 residues. Germline V gives CDR1 LNHDA, CDR2 SQIVND (reference sequence). Trimming left V 3 bases short and J 8 bases short, with 10 bases between. This clonotype was obtained from a human donor with alopecia areata. The input for sequencing was CD4+ T cells sorted from blood, taken at week 4, from a patient treated with tofacitinib. The chain recombines TRBV19 with TRBJ1-2; the D is unclear. For the CDR3, the DNA is TGTGCCAGTAGTATCTCCGGAGGCGGCTACACCTTC. Amino acids: CASSISGGGYTF.